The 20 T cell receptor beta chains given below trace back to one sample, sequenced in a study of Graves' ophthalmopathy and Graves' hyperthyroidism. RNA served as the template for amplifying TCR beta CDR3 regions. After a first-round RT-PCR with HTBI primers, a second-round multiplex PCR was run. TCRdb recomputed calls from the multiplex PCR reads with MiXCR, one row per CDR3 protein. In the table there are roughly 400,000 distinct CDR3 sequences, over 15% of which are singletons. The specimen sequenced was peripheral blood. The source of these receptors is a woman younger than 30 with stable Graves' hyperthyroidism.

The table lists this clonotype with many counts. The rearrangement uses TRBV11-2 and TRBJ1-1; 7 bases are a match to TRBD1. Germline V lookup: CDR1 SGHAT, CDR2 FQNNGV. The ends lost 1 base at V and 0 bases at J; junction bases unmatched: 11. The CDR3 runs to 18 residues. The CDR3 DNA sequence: TGTGCCAGCAGCTTAGGACCCAGGGGGGCCTTTATGAACACTGAAGCTTTCTTT. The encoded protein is CASSLGPRGAFMNTEAFF.

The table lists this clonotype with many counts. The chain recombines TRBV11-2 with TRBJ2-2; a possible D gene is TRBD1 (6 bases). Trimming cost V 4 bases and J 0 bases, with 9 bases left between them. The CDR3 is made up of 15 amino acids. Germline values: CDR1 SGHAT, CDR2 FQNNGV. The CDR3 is CASSSGTPNTGELFF. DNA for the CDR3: TGTGCCAGCAGCTCCGGGACACCGAACACCGGGGAGCTGTTTTTT.

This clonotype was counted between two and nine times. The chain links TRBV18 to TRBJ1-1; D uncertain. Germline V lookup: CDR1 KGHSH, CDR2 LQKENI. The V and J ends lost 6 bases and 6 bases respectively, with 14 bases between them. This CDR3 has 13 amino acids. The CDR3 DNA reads TGTGCCAGCTCGCCCGGGCTAAACGCTGAAGCTTTCTTT. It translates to CASSPGLNAEAFF.

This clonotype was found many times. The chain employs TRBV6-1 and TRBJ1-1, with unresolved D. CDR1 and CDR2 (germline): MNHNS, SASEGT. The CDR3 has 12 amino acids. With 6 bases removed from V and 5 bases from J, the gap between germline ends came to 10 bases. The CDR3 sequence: CASREWGTEAFF. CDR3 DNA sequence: TGTGCCAGCAGGGAGTGGGGTACTGAAGCTTTCTTT.

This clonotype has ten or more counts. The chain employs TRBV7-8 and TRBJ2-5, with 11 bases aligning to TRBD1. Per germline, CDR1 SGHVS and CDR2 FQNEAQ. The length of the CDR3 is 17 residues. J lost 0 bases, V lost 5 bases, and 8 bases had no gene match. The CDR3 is CASSPDRGHVYQETQYF. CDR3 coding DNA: TGTGCCAGCAGCCCGGACAGGGGGCACGTCTACCAAGAGACCCAGTACTTC.

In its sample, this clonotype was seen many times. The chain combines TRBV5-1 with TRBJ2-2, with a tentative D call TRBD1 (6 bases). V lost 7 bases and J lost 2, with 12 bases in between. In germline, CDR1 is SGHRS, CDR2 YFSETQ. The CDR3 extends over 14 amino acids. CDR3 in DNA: TGCGCCAGCTCCGGGACACCAAACACCGGGGAGCTGTTTTTT. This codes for CASSGTPNTGELFF.

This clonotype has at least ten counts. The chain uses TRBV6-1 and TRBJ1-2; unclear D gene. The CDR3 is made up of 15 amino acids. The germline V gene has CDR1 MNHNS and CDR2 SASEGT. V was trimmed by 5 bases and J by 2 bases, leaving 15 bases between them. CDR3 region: CASSPAPGVNYGYTF. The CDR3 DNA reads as TGTGCCAGCAGTCCGGCCCCTGGGGTAAACTATGGCTACACCTTC.

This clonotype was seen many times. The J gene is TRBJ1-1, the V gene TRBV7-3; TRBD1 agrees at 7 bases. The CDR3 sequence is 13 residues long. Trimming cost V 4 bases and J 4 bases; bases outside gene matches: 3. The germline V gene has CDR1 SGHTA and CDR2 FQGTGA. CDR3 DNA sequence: TGTGCCAGCAGCTGGCGGACAGGCACTGAAGCTTTCTTT. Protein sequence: CASSWRTGTEAFF.

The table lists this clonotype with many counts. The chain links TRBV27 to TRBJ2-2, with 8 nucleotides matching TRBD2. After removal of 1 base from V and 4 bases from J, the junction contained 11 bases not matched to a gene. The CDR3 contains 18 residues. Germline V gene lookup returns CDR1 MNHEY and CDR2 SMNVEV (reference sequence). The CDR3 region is CASSLWAGGGPGTGELFF. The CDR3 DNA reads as TGTGCCAGCAGTTTATGGGCCGGCGGGGGGCCGGGCACCGGGGAGCTGTTTTTT.

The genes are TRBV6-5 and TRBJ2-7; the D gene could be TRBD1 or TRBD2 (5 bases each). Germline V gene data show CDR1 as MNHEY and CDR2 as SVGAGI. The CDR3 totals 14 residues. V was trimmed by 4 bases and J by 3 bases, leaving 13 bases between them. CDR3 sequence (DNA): TGTGCCAGCAGTTCGGGGCCAGGATACTACGAGCAGTACTTC. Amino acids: CASSSGPGYYEQYF.

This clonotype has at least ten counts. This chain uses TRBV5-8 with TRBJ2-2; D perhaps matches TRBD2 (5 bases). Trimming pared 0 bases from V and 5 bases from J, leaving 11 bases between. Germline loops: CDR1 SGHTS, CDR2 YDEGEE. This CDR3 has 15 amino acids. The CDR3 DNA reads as TGTGCCAGCAGCTTGGGGCTCAGGAGGACCGGGGAGCTGTTTTTT. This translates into CASSLGLRRTGELFF.

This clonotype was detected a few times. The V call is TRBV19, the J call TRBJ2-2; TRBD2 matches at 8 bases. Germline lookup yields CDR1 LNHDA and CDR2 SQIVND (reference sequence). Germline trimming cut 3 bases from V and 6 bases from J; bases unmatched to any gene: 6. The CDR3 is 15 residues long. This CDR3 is CASSMDGGAPGELFF. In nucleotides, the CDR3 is TGTGCCAGTAGTATGGACGGGGGGGCCCCCGGGGAGCTGTTTTTT.

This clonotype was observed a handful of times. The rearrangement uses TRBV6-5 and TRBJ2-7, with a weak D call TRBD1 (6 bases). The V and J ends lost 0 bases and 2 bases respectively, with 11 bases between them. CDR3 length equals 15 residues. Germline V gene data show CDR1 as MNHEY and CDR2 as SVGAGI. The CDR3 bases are TGTGCCAGCAGTTACTCGACACAGGGCACCTACGAGCAGTACTTC. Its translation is CASSYSTQGTYEQYF.

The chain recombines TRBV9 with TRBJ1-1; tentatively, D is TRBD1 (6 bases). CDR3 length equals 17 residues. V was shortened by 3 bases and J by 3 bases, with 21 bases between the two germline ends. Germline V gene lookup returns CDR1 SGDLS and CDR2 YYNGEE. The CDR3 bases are TGTGCCAGCAGCGCCTACAAGGGGGGGGTGGTCGACACTGAAGCTTTCTTT. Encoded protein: CASSAYKGGVVDTEAFF.

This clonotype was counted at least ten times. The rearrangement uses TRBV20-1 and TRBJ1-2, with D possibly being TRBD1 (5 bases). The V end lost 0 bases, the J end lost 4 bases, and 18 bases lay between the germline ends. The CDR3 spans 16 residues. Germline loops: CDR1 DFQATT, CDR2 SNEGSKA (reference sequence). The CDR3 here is CSARDPRARAAYGYTF. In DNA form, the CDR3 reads TGCAGTGCTAGAGATCCCCGGGCCAGGGCCGCCTATGGCTACACCTTC.

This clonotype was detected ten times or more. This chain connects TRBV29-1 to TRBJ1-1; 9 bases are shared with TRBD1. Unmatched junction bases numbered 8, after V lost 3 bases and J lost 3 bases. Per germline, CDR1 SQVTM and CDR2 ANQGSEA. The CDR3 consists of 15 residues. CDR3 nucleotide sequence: TGCAGCGTTGATAGTCCGGGACAGGGAGACACTGAAGCTTTCTTT. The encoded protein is CSVDSPGQGDTEAFF.

CDR3 loop: CASSSLSTSGGSNTGELFF. CDR3 sequence (DNA): TGTGCCAGCAGTTCCCTCTCGACTAGCGGGGGCTCGAACACCGGGGAGCTGTTTTTT. The J gene is TRBJ2-2, the V gene TRBV12-3 or TRBV12-4; 12 bases align to TRBD2. V lost 4 bases to trimming and J lost 0 bases; unmatched junction nucleotides: 9. This CDR3 spans 19 amino acids.

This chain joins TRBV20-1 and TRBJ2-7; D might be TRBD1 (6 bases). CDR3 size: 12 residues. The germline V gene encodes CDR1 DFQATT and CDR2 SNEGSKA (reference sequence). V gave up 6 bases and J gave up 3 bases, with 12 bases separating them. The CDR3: CSASDRSYEQYF. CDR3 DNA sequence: TGCAGTGCCTCCGACAGGAGCTACGAGCAGTACTTC.

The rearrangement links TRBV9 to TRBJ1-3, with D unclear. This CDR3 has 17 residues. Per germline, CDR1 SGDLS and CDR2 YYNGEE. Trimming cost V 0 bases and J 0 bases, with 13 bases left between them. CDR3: CASSVDGRRISGNTIYF. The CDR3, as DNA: TGTGCCAGCAGCGTAGATGGGCGCCGTATCTCTGGAAACACCATATATTTT.

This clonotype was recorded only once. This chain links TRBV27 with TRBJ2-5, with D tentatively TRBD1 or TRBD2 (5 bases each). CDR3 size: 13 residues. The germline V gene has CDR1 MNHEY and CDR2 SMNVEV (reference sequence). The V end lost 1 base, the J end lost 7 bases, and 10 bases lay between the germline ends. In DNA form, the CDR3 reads TGTGCCAGCAGTTTATATGGGGCGGGGACCCAGTACTTC. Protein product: CASSLYGAGTQYF.